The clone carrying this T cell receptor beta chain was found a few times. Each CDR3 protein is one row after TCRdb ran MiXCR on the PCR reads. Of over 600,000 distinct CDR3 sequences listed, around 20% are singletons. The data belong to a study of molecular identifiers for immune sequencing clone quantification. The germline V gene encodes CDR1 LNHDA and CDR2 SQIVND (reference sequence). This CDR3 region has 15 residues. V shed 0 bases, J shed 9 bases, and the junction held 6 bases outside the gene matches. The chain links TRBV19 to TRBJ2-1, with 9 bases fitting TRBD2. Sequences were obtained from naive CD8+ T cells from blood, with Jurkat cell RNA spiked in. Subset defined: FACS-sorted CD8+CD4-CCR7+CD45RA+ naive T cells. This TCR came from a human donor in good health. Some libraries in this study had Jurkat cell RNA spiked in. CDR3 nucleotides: TGTGCCAGTAGTATAGATTCTAGCGGGGCAAGTGAGCAGTTCTTC. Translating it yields CASSIDSSGASEQFF.